This TCR beta chain was recorded in a study of T cells in localized non-small cell lung cancer. Study-level findings and limits: Clonality of T cells reached its maximum in uninvolved adjacent lung, surpassing tumor. One tumor region alone was sequenced, and heterogeneity therefore remains possible. Among blood samples, higher T cell density accompanied longer overall survival. Across samples, adjacent lung featured a median around 56 of the top 100 tumor clones.

V lost 2 bases and J lost 7; bases outside the gene matches: 4. The length of the CDR3 is 15 residues. Germline V gives CDR1 LNHDA, CDR2 SQIVND (reference sequence). Sequencing used immunoSEQ multiplex PCR; TCRdb keeps in-frame clones, though not all of them. This sample has approximately 150,000 clones, with about 89% found just once. Note on this clone: Its antigen is as yet unknown.

This clonotype originated in a female donor older than 55 with stage I lung adenocarcinoma. The sequencing here drew on peripheral blood, taken before any cancer treatment. This chain links TRBV19 with TRBJ2-1, with 11 bases lining up with TRBD1. Here the CDR3 reads CASSIIGTGGNEQFF. For the CDR3, the DNA is TGTGCCAGTAGTATAATTGGGACAGGGGGTAATGAGCAGTTCTTC.